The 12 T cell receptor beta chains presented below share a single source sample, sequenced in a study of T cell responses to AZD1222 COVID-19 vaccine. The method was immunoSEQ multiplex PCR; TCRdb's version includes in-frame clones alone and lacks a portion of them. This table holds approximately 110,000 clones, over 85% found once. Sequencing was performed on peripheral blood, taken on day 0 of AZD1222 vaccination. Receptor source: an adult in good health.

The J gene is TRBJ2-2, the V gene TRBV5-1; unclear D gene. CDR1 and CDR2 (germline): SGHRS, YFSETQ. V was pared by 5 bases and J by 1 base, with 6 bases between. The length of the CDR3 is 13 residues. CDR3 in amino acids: CASRAGNTGELFF. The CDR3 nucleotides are TGCGCCAGCAGGGCAGGGAACACCGGGGAGCTGTTTTTT.

In nucleotides, the CDR3 is TGTGCCAGCAGCGCCCGGGGACCGGCGGGAGATACGCAGTATTTT. It specifies CASSARGPAGDTQYF. J is TRBJ2-3 and V is TRBV7-8; D is possibly TRBD1 or TRBD2 (5 bases each). In germline, CDR1 is SGHVS, CDR2 FQNEAQ. The V gene lost 5 bases and the J gene lost 5 bases, with 17 bases spanning the gap. CDR3 length: 15 amino acids.

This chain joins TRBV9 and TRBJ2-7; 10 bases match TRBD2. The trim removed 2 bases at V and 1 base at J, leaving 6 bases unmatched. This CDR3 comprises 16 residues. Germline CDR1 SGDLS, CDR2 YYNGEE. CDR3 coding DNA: TGTGCCAGCAGCGTCGGAATAGCGGGGGGTTCCTACGAGCAGTACTTC. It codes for CASSVGIAGGSYEQYF.

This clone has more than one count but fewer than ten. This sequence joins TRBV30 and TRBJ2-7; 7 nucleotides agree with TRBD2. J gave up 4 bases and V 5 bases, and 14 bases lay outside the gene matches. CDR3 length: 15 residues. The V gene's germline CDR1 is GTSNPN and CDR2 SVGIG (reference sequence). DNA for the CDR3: TGTGCCTGGGGTGGGGGGGGAGTCGGTGTTTACGAGCAGTACTTC. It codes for CAWGGGGVGVYEQYF.

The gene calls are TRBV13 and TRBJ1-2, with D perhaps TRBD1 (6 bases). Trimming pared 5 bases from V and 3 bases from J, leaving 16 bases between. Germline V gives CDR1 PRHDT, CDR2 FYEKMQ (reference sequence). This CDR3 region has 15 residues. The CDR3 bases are TGTGCCAGCAGCCTCCGCGGGGGCGCAGACTATGGCTACACCTTC. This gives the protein CASSLRGGADYGYTF.

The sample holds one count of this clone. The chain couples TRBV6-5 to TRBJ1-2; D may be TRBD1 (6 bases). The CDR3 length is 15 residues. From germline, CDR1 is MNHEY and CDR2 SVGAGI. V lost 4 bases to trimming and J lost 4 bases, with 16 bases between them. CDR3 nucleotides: TGTGCCAGCAGTTGGGGGGGCCCCGTGGGCTATGGCTACACCTTC. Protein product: CASSWGGPVGYGYTF.

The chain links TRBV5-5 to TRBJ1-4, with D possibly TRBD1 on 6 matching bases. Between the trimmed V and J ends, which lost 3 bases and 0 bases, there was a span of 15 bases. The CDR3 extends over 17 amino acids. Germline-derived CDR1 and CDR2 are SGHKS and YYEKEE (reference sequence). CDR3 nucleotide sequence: TGTGCCAGCAGCTGGACAGCAGGCCTCGCAACTAATGAAAAACTGTTTTTT. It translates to CASSWTAGLATNEKLFF.

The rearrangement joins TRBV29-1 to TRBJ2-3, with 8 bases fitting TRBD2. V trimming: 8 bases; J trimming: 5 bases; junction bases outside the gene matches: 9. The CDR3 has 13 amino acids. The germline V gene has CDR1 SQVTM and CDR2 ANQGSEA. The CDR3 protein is CSLSAGGGDTQYF. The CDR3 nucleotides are TGCAGCCTCTCGGCGGGAGGTGGAGATACGCAGTATTTT.

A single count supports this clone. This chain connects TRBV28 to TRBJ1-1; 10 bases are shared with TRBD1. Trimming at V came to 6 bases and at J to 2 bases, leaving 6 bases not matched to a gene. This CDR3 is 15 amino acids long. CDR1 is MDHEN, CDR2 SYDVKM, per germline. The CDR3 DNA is TGTGCCAGCAGCACCCCGACAGGGGGCAACACTGAAGCTTTCTTT. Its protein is CASSTPTGGNTEAFF.

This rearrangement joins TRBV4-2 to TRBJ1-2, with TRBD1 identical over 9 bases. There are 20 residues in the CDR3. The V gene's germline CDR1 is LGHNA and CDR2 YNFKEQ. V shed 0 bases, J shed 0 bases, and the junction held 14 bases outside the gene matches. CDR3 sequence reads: CASSQDRLADRGETNYGYTF. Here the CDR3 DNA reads TGTGCCAGCAGCCAAGATAGATTAGCGGACAGGGGTGAGACTAACTATGGCTACACCTTC.

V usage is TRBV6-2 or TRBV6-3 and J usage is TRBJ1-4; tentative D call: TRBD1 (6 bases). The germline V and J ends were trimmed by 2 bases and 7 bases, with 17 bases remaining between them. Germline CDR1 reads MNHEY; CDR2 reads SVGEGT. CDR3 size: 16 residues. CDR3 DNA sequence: TGTGCCAGCAGTTACGACGCCAGGGGCCCCCGTGAAAAACTGTTTTTT. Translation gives CASSYDARGPREKLFF.

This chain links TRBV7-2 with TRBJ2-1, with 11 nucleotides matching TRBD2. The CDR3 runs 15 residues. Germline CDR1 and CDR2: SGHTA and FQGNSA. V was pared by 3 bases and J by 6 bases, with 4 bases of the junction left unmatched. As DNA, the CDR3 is TGTGCCAGCAGCTTTCAGCTAGCGGGAGGCAATGAGCAGTTCTTC. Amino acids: CASSFQLAGGNEQFF.